One sample yielded the 22 T cell receptor beta chains listed below, sequenced in a study of T cell repertoires in ileal Crohn's disease. Time point given: neoterminal ileum biopsy at postoperative endoscopy, about 6 months after surgery. The repertoire was sequenced with immunoSEQ multiplex PCR; TCRdb's copy has only in-frame clones and lacks some. The data show about 10,000 clones, 80% to 90% seen once. Material: ileal tissue. These receptors originate from an adult with Crohn's disease.

The chain combines TRBV7-8 with TRBJ1-5; possibly TRBD1 for D (5 bases). Germline loops: CDR1 SGHVS, CDR2 FQNEAQ. V dropped 2 bases and J dropped 5 bases, with 7 bases sitting between them. CDR3 length equals 13 residues. In nucleotides, the CDR3 is TGTGCCAGCAGCTTACGGGGGGATCAGCCCCAGCATTTT. Amino acids: CASSLRGDQPQHF. The entire variable domain, with the rest obtained from reference TRBV7-8 and TRBJ1-5, is as follows: GAGVSQSPRYKVAKRGQDVALRCDPISGHVSLFWYQQALGQGPEFLTYFQNEAQLDKSGLPSDRFFAERPEGSVSTLKIQRTQQEDSAVYLCASSLRGDQPQHFGDGTRLSIL.

J is TRBJ2-5 and V is TRBV19, with D perhaps TRBD1 (6 bases). The CDR3 extends over 16 amino acids. V lost 5 bases to trimming and J lost 5 bases, with 21 bases between them. Germline-derived CDR1 and CDR2 are LNHDA and SQIVND (reference sequence). The DNA of the CDR3 is TGTGCCAGTAGTCCTCTGGTTACAGGGTTGACGGAGACCCAGTACTTC. It codes for CASSPLVTGLTETQYF.

The gene calls are TRBV6-5 and TRBJ2-5; no clear D. The tail of the sequence fits TRBJ2-7 better, so the J call may be wrong. CDR3 length: 12 amino acids. Germline V lookup: CDR1 MNHEY, CDR2 SVGAGI. The CDR3 is CASSYGPYEQYF. CDR3 DNA sequence: TGTGCCAGCAGTTACGGGCCCTACGAGCAGTACTTC.

The genes are TRBV2 and TRBJ1-1, with D possibly being TRBD1 (5 bases). V was cut by 5 bases and J by 0 bases, with 10 bases left in between. Germline V gene data show CDR1 as SNHLY and CDR2 as FYNNEI. This CDR3 spans 14 amino acids. CDR3: CASSTRGMNTEAFF. CDR3 nucleotides: TGTGCCAGCAGTACTCGGGGGATGAACACTGAAGCTTTCTTT.

The chain is built from TRBV15 and TRBJ1-2, with TRBD1 matching 10 bases. The trim removed 5 bases at V and 4 bases at J, leaving 7 bases unmatched. The CDR3 covers 15 residues. Germline CDR1 and CDR2: LNHNV and YYDKDF (reference sequence). CDR3 DNA sequence: TGTGCCACCAGCGGACGGGACAGGGGAAGCTATGGCTACACCTTC. This gives the protein CATSGRDRGSYGYTF.

V and J are TRBV6-1 and TRBJ2-4; perhaps TRBD2 as D (6 bases). The V gene's germline CDR1 is MNHNS and CDR2 SASEGT. The CDR3 sequence is 14 residues long. Trimming pared 6 bases from V and 6 bases from J, leaving 15 bases between. CDR3 coding DNA: TGTGCCAGCAGCGGAGGGACCGCCCGAAACATTCAGTACTTC. Amino acids: CASSGGTARNIQYF.

This chain joins TRBV27 and TRBJ2-1; 11 bases fit TRBD2. The CDR3 consists of 16 residues. J was trimmed by 3 bases and V by 4 bases; bases with no gene match: 5. Germline-derived CDR1 and CDR2 are MNHEY and SMNVEV (reference sequence). Here the CDR3 reads CASSSSGRRRYNEQFF. CDR3 DNA: TGTGCCAGCAGTTCTAGCGGGAGGCGACGCTACAATGAGCAGTTCTTC.

The rearrangement joins TRBV10-3 to TRBJ2-7; 14 nucleotides line up with TRBD2. Germline V gene data show CDR1 as ENHRY and CDR2 as SYGVKD. The CDR3 totals 15 residues. V shed 6 bases and J 6 bases; nucleotides not matched to a gene: 7. The chain's CDR3 is CAISPGTSGSFEQYF. The CDR3 DNA sequence: TGTGCCATCAGCCCAGGGACTAGCGGGAGTTTCGAGCAGTACTTC.

This rearrangement joins TRBV18 to TRBJ1-5, with a weak D call TRBD1 (5 bases). CDR1 and CDR2 from the germline V gene are KGHSH and LQKENI. There are 15 residues in the CDR3. Trimming left V 3 bases short and J 3 bases short, with 12 bases between. CDR3 bases: TGTGCCAGCTCACCTACGATAGGGGTCAATCAGCCCCAGCATTTT. Its protein product is CASSPTIGVNQPQHF.

This sequence joins TRBV4-1 and TRBJ2-7; D is undetermined. The germline gives CDR1 MGHRA, CDR2 YSYEKL. Deletions cut 1 base from V and 1 base from J, with 8 bases between. The CDR3 has 14 residues. CDR3 coding DNA: TGCGCCAGCAGCCAAGTCCCCACTTCCTACGAGCAGTACTTC. Residues: CASSQVPTSYEQYF.

About this clone: The junction differs from germline at one of its ends, possibly a read error. This chain uses TRBV7-4 with TRBJ2-5; D possibly corresponds to TRBD2 (6 bases). Germline CDR1 reads SGHVT; CDR2 reads SQSDAQ. CDR3 length: 16 amino acids. The CDR3 coding sequence is TGTGCTAGCAGCTCTAAACCCAGCGGGTATGGAGAGACCCAGTACTTC. It yields the protein CASSSKPSGYGETQYF.

The rearrangement uses TRBV7-8 and TRBJ2-2, with 14 bases fitting TRBD2. Germline V lookup: CDR1 SGHVS, CDR2 FQNEAQ. Unmatched junction bases numbered 6, after V lost 6 bases and J lost 6 bases. This CDR3 is 16 amino acids long. This CDR3 is CASRGLAGAGAGELFF. CDR3 nucleotides: TGTGCCAGCAGGGGACTAGCGGGAGCCGGGGCCGGGGAGCTGTTTTTT.

This chain connects TRBV18 to TRBJ2-5, with 8 bases fitting TRBD1. The germline CDR1 and CDR2 sequences are KGHSH and LQKENI. CDR3 size: 13 residues. V shed 8 bases and J 1 base; nucleotides not matched to a gene: 3. CDR3 sequence: CASGTGVQETQYF. In DNA, the CDR3 is TGTGCCAGCGGGACAGGAGTCCAAGAGACCCAGTACTTC. The entire variable domain, with the rest obtained from reference TRBV18 and TRBJ2-5, is as follows: NAGVMQNPRHLVRRRGQEARLRCSPMKGHSHVYWYRQLPEEGLKFMVYLQKENIIDESGMPKERFSAEFPKEGPSILRIQQVVRGDSAAYFCASGTGVQETQYFGPGTRLLVL.

The chain employs TRBV27 and TRBJ2-5; D is possibly TRBD2 (6 bases). Per the germline V gene, CDR1 is MNHEY and CDR2 is SMNVEV (reference sequence). This CDR3 contains 15 residues. V lost 6 bases, J lost 4 bases, and 18 bases lay in between. The DNA for the CDR3 is TGTGCCAGCAGGCCTCTCTCTAGCGCCGTAGAGACCCAGTACTTC. Its translation is CASRPLSSAVETQYF.

The V call is TRBV27, the J call TRBJ2-7; 8 bases agree with TRBD1. This CDR3 is 15 amino acids long. The V and J ends lost 0 bases and 7 bases, in that order; junction bases with no gene match: 8. CDR1 MNHEY and CDR2 SMNVEV come from the germline V gene (reference sequence). DNA of the CDR3: TGTGCCAGCAGTTTATCGGGAGGAAGACAGGGGGAGCAGTACTTC. Protein sequence: CASSLSGGRQGEQYF.

CDR3 residues: CASSQDITSGITSYEQYF. In DNA, the CDR3 is TGTGCCAGCAGCCAAGATATCACTAGCGGGATCACCTCCTACGAGCAGTACTTC. V and J are TRBV4-2 and TRBJ2-7; 10 nucleotides align to TRBD2. CDR3 size: 18 residues. From germline, CDR1 is LGHNA and CDR2 YNFKEQ. Losses at the gene ends were 0 bases for V and 0 bases for J; bases not matched to a gene: 8.

This clone appeared a single time. The genes are TRBV5-5 and TRBJ1-5, with D maybe TRBD1 (5 bases). The V and J ends lost 2 bases and 5 bases respectively, with 11 bases between them. The CDR3 has 14 amino acids. CDR1 is SGHKS and CDR2 is YYEKEE in the germline V gene (reference sequence). CDR3 nucleotides: TGTGCCAGCAGCTTTTCAGGGAGGGATCAGCCCCAGCATTTT. As protein: CASSFSGRDQPQHF.

The chain joins TRBV5-5 to TRBJ2-5; 7 bases are a match to TRBD2. Looked up from germline, CDR1 is SGHKS and CDR2 is YYEKEE (reference sequence). V lost 5 bases and J lost 4; bases outside the gene matches: 11. The CDR3 loop spans 15 amino acids. This CDR3 reads CASRSLASGGETQYF. CDR3 in DNA: TGTGCCAGCAGGTCACTAGCGTCAGGTGGAGAGACCCAGTACTTC.

This clone occurred a few times. CDR3 protein: CASSAGQTYEQYF. The CDR3 DNA reads as TGCGCCAGCAGTGCGGGACAGACCTACGAGCAGTACTTC. This sequence joins TRBV10-1 and TRBJ2-7, with 7 nucleotides matching TRBD1. The V and J ends lost 4 bases and 2 bases, in that order; junction bases with no gene match: 2. Per the germline V gene, CDR1 is WNHNN and CDR2 is SYGVQD (reference sequence). This CDR3 is 13 amino acids long.

The chain is built from TRBV30 and TRBJ2-7; 8 positions agree with TRBD1. After removal of 0 bases from V and 7 bases from J, the junction contained 5 bases not matched to a gene. Germline CDR1 and CDR2: GTSNPN and SVGIG (reference sequence). The CDR3 extends over 13 amino acids. This CDR3 reads CAWSVQGAGEQYF. In DNA form, the CDR3 reads TGTGCCTGGAGTGTCCAGGGGGCAGGAGAGCAGTACTTC.

This chain joins TRBV30 and TRBJ1-1; D unclear. V lost 7 bases and J 6 bases, leaving 12 bases between the germline ends. Germline CDR1 and CDR2: GTSNPN and SVGIG (reference sequence). This CDR3 has 11 amino acids. The CDR3 coding sequence is TGTGCCTACACCCTGGGCCCTGAAGCTTTCTTT. It codes for CAYTLGPEAFF.

The rearrangement links TRBV12-5 to TRBJ2-1, with TRBD2 matching over 8 bases. Germline V gene lookup returns CDR1 LGHNT and CDR2 FRNRAP. This CDR3 comprises 14 residues. V shed 4 bases, J shed 6 bases, and the junction held 5 bases outside the gene matches. The DNA for the CDR3 is TGTGCTAGTGGTTCACCCGGGACTAGCAATGAGCAGTTCTTC. This codes for CASGSPGTSNEQFF.